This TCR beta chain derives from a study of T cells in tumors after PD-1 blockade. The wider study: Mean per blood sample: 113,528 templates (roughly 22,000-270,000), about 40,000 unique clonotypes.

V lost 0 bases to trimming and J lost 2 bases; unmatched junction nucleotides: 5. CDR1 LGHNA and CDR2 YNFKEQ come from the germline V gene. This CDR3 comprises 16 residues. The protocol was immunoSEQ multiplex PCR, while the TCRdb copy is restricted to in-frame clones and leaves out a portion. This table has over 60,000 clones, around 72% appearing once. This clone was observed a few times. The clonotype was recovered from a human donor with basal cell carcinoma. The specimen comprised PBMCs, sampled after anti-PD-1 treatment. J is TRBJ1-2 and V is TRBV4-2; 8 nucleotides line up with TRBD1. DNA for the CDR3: TGTGCCAGCAGCCAAGATCGTAGGACAGGGAACTATGGCTACACCTTC. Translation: CASSQDRRTGNYGYTF.